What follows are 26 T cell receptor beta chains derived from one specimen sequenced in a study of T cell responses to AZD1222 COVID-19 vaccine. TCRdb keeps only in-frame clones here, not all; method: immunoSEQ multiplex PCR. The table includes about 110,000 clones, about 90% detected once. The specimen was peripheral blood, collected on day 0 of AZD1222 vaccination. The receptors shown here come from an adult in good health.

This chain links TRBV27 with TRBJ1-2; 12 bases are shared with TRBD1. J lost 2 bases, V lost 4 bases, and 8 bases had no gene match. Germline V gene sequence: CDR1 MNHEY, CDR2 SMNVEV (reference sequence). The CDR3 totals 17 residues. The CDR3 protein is CASSSGTGGALNYGYTF. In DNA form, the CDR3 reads TGTGCCAGCAGTTCCGGGACAGGGGGCGCCCTGAACTATGGCTACACCTTC.

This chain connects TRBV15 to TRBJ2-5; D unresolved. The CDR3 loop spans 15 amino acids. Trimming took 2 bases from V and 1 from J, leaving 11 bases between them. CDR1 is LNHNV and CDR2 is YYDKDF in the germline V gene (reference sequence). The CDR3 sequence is CATSRTTAFQETQYF. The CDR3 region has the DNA TGTGCCACCAGCAGAACCACTGCCTTCCAAGAGACCCAGTACTTC.

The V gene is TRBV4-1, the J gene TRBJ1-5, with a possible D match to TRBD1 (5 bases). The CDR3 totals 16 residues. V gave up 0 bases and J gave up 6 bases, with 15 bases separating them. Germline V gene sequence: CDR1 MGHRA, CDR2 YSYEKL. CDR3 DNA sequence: TGCGCCAGCAGCCAAGAATGGGCAGGGTTAGGTCAGCCCCAGCATTTT. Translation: CASSQEWAGLGQPQHF.

The CDR3 DNA reads TGTGCCAGTAGAGACCCAACAGGGGCCTACAATGAGCAGTTCTTC. The encoded protein is CASRDPTGAYNEQFF. This chain joins TRBV19 and TRBJ2-1; TRBD1 matches 7 bases. Looked up from germline, CDR1 is LNHDA and CDR2 is SQIVND (reference sequence). CDR3 length: 15 residues. Trimming took 6 bases from V and 2 from J; bases not matched to a gene: 7.

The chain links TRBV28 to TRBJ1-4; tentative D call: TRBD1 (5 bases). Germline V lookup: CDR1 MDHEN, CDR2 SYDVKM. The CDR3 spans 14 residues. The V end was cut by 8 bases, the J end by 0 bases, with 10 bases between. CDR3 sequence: CASRTGPTNEKLFF. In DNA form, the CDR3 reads TGTGCCAGCCGGACGGGGCCAACTAATGAAAAACTGTTTTTT.

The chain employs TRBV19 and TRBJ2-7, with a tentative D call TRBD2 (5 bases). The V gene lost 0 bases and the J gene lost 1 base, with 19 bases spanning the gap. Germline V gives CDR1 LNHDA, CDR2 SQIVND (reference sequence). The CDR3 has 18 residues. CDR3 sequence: CASSIDGERDGRSYEQYF. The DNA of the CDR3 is TGTGCCAGTAGTATAGATGGGGAACGGGATGGCAGGTCCTACGAGCAGTACTTC.

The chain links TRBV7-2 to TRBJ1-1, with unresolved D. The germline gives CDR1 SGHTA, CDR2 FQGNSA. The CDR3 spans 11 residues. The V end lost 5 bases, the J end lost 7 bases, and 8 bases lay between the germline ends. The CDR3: CASSVTVEAFF. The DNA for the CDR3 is TGTGCCAGCAGCGTGACGGTTGAAGCTTTCTTT.

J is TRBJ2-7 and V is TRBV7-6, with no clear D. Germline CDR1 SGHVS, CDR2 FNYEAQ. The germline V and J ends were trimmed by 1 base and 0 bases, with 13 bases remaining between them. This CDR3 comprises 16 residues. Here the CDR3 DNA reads TGTGCCAGCAGCTTAGGGCAGCTATTAAGCTCCTACGAGCAGTACTTC. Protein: CASSLGQLLSSYEQYF.

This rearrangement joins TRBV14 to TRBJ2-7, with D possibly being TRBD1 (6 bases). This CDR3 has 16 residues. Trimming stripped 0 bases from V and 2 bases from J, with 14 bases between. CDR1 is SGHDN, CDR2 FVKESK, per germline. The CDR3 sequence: CASSQELAGAAYEQYF. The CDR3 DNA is TGTGCCAGCAGCCAAGAATTGGCAGGGGCGGCCTACGAGCAGTACTTC.

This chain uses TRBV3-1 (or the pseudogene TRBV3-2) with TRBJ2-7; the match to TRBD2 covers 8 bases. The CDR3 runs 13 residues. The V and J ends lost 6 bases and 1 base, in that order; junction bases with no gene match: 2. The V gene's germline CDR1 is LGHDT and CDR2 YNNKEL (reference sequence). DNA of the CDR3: TGTGCCAGCAGGTCTAGCGGGTCCTACGAGCAGTACTTC. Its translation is CASRSSGSYEQYF.

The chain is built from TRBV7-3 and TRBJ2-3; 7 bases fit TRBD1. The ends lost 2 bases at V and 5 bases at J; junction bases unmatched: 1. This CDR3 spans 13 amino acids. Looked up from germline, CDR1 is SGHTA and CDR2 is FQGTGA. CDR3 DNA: TGTGCCAGCAGCTTAGCAGGGGGAGATACGCAGTATTTT. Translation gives CASSLAGGDTQYF.

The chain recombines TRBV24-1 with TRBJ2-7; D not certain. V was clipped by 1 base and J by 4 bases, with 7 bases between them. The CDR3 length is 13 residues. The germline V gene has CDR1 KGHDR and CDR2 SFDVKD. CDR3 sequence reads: CATSDLSSYEQYF. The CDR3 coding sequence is TGTGCCACCAGTGATTTAAGTTCGTACGAGCAGTACTTC.

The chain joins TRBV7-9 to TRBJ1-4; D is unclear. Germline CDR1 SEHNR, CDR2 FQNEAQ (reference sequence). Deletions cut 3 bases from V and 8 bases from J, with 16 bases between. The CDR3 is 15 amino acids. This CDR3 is CASSFMNGFGEKLFF. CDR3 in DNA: TGTGCCAGCAGCTTTATGAACGGCTTCGGGGAAAAACTGTTTTTT.

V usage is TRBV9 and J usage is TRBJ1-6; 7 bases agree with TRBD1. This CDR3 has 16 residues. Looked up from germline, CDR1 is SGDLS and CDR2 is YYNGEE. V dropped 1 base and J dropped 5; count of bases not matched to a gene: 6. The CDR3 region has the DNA TGTGCCAGCAGCGTAACGTCAGGGGGTAATAATTCACCCCTCCACTTT. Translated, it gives CASSVTSGGNNSPLHF.

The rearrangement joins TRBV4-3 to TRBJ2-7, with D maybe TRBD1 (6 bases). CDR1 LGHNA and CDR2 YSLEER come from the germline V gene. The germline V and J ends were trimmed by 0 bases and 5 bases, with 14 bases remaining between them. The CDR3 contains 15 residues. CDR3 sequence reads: CASSQDRDTVNEQYF. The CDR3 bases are TGCGCCAGCAGCCAAGATAGGGACACCGTAAACGAGCAGTACTTC.

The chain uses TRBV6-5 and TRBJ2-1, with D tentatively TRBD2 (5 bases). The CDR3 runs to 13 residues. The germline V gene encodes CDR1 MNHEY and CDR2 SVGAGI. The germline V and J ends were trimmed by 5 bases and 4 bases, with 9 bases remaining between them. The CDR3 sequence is CASSQSGYNEQFF. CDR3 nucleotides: TGTGCCAGCAGTCAATCGGGGTACAATGAGCAGTTCTTC.

The CDR3 DNA is TGTGCCAGCAGTGCCCTCAGGGGTCGTCTCTCCTACGAGCAGTACTTC. Protein product: CASSALRGRLSYEQYF. The V gene is TRBV6-4, the J gene TRBJ2-7; maybe TRBD1 (6 bases). Germline values: CDR1 MRHNA, CDR2 SNTAGT. The CDR3 length is 16 residues. V lost 4 bases to trimming and J lost 0 bases, with 16 bases between them.

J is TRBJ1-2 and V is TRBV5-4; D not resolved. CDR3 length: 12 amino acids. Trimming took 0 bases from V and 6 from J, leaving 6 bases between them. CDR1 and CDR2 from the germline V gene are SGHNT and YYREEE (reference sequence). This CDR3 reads CASSLELDGYTF. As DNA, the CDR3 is TGTGCCAGCAGCTTGGAACTAGATGGCTACACCTTC.

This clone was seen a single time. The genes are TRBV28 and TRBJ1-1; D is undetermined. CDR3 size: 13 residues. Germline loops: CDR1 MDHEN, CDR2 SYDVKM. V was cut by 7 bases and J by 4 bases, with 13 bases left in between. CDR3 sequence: CASMLPATTEAFF. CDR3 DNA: TGTGCCAGCATGCTCCCCGCGACCACTGAAGCTTTCTTT.

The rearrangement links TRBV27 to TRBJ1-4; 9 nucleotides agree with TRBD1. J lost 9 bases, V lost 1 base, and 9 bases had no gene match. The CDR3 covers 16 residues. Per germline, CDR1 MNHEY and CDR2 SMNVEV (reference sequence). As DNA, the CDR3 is TGTGCCAGCAGTTTATTACTCGGGACAGGGATTCAAAAACTGTTTTTT. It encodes CASSLLLGTGIQKLFF.

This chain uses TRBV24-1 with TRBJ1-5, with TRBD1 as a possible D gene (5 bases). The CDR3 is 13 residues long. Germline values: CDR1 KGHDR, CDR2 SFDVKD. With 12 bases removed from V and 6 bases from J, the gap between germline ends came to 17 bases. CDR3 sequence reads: CAVARGALQPQHF. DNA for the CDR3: TGTGCCGTGGCGAGGGGAGCTCTTCAGCCCCAGCATTTT.

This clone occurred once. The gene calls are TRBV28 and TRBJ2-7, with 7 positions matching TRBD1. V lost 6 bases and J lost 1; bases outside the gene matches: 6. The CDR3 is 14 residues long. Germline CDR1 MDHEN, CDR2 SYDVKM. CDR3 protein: CASRKTGPSYEQYF. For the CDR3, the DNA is TGTGCCAGCAGAAAGACAGGGCCTTCCTACGAGCAGTACTTC.

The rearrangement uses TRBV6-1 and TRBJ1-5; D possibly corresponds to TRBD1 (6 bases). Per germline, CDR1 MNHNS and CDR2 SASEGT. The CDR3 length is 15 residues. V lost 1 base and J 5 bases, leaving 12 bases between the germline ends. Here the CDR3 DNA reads TGTGCCAGCAGTGAAGTAGAGGGGGGAGATCAGCCCCAGCATTTT. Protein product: CASSEVEGGDQPQHF.

The DNA for the CDR3 is TGCGCCAGCAGCTTGCCAACAGATACGCAGTATTTT. Translated, it gives CASSLPTDTQYF. The chain links TRBV5-1 to TRBJ2-3; D is unresolved. This CDR3 contains 12 residues. Germline values: CDR1 SGHRS, CDR2 YFSETQ. V shed 1 base and J shed 3 bases, with 3 bases lying between them.

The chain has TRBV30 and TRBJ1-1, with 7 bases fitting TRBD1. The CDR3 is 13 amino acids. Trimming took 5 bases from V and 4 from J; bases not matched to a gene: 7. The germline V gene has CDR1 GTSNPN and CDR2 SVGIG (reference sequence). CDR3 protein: CAWAVGTATEAFF. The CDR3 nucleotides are TGTGCCTGGGCCGTTGGGACAGCCACTGAAGCTTTCTTT. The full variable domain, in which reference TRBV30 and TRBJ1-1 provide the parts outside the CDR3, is SQTIHQWPATLVQPVGSPLSLECTVEGTSNPNLYWYRQAAGRGLQLLFYSVGIGQISSEVPQNLSASRPQDRQFILSSKKLLLSDSGFYLCAWAVGTATEAFFGQGTRLTVV.

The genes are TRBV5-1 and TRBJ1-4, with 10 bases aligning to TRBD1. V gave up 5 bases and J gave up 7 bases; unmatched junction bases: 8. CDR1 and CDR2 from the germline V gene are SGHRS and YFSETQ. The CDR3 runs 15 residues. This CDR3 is CASSSGGTGAEKLFF. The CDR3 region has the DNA TGCGCCAGCAGTTCTGGCGGGACAGGGGCTGAAAAACTGTTTTTT.